This entry concerns a single T cell receptor (beta chain). Clones were read by immunoSEQ multiplex PCR, and TCRdb kept only the in-frame ones, dropping some. This sample has nearly 8,000 clones, with 60% to 80% found just once. These data originate in a study of neoadjuvant anti-PD-1 for oral cavity cancer. Across the study: Patients without progression got a fourth dose around day 43.

Time point: after neoadjuvant nivolumab, at surgical resection. These oral cavity squamous cell carcinomas were HPV-negative and locally advanced. The sequence came from a person aged 35-80 years with oral cavity squamous cell carcinoma. The sequencing used PBMCs, collected after nivolumab (anti-PD-1) treatment.

The CDR3 DNA sequence: TGTGCCAGCAGCTTGGGCTATGGCTACACCTTC. Encoded protein: CASSLGYGYTF. The chain is built from TRBV5-6 and TRBJ1-2; D unclear. The V end was cut by 0 bases, the J end by 4 bases, with 1 base between. This CDR3 contains 11 residues. The germline CDR1 and CDR2 sequences are SGHDT and YYEEEE.